This is a list of T cell receptor beta chains from one sample in a study of shared T cell receptors in the human thymus. Generated by immunoSEQ multiplex PCR, the TCRdb table keeps only in-frame clones and is missing some. The sample consists of 550,000 to 800,000 clones, 70% to 90% of them appearing once. Another study also made use of these data, one on human thymus T cells.

Sequencing used thymocytes. These receptors were obtained from a girl under three years old with a congenital heart defect. Each CDR3 is given with its conserved first and last residue. The D gene is left open where the match is weak. Some rows mark clone size as missing; the rest say once, few, many or name a class of expanded clone.

v_gene: TRBV4-3
abundance: .
j_gene: TRBJ1-5
d_gene: TRBD1
CDR3nt: TGCGCCAGCAGCCAATACCCCGGGACAGGGATGAAGGATCAGCCCCAGCATTTT
CDR3aa: CASSQYPGTGMKDQPQHF

v_gene: TRBV5-5
abundance: .
j_gene: TRBJ1-1
d_gene: .
CDR3nt: TGTGCCAGCAGCTTGGTTGGGGCAGGGGATGCTTTCTTT
CDR3aa: CASSLVGAGDAFF

v_gene: TRBV27
abundance: .
j_gene: TRBJ1-1
d_gene: TRBD1
CDR3nt: TGTGCCAGCAGTTTCTCGAAACCTGGACAGGGGGGAACGGCTTTCTTT
CDR3aa: CASSFSKPGQGGTAFF

v_gene: TRBV7-5
abundance: .
j_gene: TRBJ2-1
d_gene: .
CDR3nt: TGTGCCATCCGGGACAGTTCCAGGCCAAAGGGGCAGTTCTTC
CDR3aa: CAIRDSSRPKGQFF

v_gene: TRBV7-2
abundance: few
j_gene: TRBJ2-7
d_gene: TRBD1
CDR3nt: TGTGCCAGCAGCTTAGCTTCCCGAAGACAGGGATATCTCTACGAGCAGTACTTC
CDR3aa: CASSLASRRQGYLYEQYF

v_gene: TRBV9
abundance: .
j_gene: TRBJ1-2
d_gene: .
CDR3nt: TGTGCCAGCAGCCCCGTCGGGGTTCACTATGGCTACACCTTC
CDR3aa: CASSPVGVHYGYTF

v_gene: TRBV6-5
abundance: .
j_gene: TRBJ1-1
d_gene: .
CDR3nt: TGTGCCAGCAGTTACGGGGGCGGGGGGAACACTGAAGCTTTCTTT
CDR3aa: CASSYGGGGNTEAFF

v_gene: TRBV15
abundance: .
j_gene: TRBJ1-5
d_gene: TRBD1
CDR3nt: TGTGCCACCAGCAGGCAATTACCGGCCCGGGACAGCTTCCCCCCTGTCACGCAGCCCCAGCATTTT
CDR3aa: CATSRQLPARDSFPPVTQPQHF

v_gene: TRBV11-2
abundance: .
j_gene: TRBJ1-1
d_gene: TRBD1
CDR3nt: TGTGCCAGCAGCTCCTTTCGGGACAGGGGGCGCATCACTGAAGCTTTCTTT
CDR3aa: CASSSFRDRGRITEAFF

v_gene: TRBV6-6
abundance: once
j_gene: TRBJ2-7
d_gene: .
CDR3nt: TGTGCCAGCCGCTCCGACAGTTACGAGCAGTACTTC
CDR3aa: CASRSDSYEQYF

v_gene: TRBV4-1
abundance: .
j_gene: TRBJ1-2
d_gene: .
CDR3nt: TGCGCCAGCAGCCAAGATGAGAGGCAGGGTGCGTATGGCTACACCTTC
CDR3aa: CASSQDERQGAYGYTF

v_gene: TRBV6-5
abundance: .
j_gene: TRBJ1-6
d_gene: .
CDR3nt: TGTGCCAGCACCTTGAGTAACAATTCACCCCTCCACTTT
CDR3aa: CASTLSNNSPLHF

v_gene: TRBV30
abundance: once
j_gene: TRBJ1-2
d_gene: .
CDR3nt: TGTGCCTGCGGTTTTGAGGGCTTTTACTCGGGCTACACCTTC
CDR3aa: CACGFEGFYSGYTF

v_gene: TRBV28
abundance: .
j_gene: TRBJ2-5
d_gene: TRBD1
CDR3nt: TGTGCCAGCAGTCCCTACGCAGGGGGCGCTAGGAAGACCCAGTACTTC
CDR3aa: CASSPYAGGARKTQYF

v_gene: TRBV4-3
abundance: .
j_gene: TRBJ1-6
d_gene: .
CDR3nt: TGCGCCAGCAGCCAGGGCCCAATAAATTCACCCCTCCACTTT
CDR3aa: CASSQGPINSPLHF

v_gene: TRBV27
abundance: .
j_gene: TRBJ2-5
d_gene: .
CDR3nt: TGTGCCAGCAGTTTAGGAATTGGGAGGGAGACCCAGTACTTC
CDR3aa: CASSLGIGRETQYF

v_gene: TRBV6-5
abundance: .
j_gene: TRBJ2-7
d_gene: .
CDR3nt: TGTGCCAGCACCTTGACAGCGTCCTACGAGCAGTACTTC
CDR3aa: CASTLTASYEQYF

v_gene: TRBV9
abundance: .
j_gene: TRBJ2-3
d_gene: .
CDR3nt: TGTGCCAGCAGCAAACAGACCACAGATACGCAGTATTTT
CDR3aa: CASSKQTTDTQYF

v_gene: TRBV6-1
abundance: .
j_gene: TRBJ2-2
d_gene: .
CDR3nt: TGTGCCAGCAGTGAAAGGCGAAGGGCAGGGCGCGACACCGGGGAGCTGTTTTTT
CDR3aa: CASSERRRAGRDTGELFF

v_gene: TRBV14
abundance: .
j_gene: TRBJ2-1
d_gene: .
CDR3nt: TGTGCCAGCAGCCAAGATTCGCCAGTTTCCGGCGGGGGCCTTGAAAGATACAATGAGCAGTTCTTC
CDR3aa: CASSQDSPVSGGGLERYNEQFF